Listed below are T cell receptor beta chains from one sample, sequenced in a study of blood T cell repertoires in COVID-19. The method was immunoSEQ multiplex PCR; TCRdb's version includes in-frame clones alone and lacks a portion of them. Among 250,000 or so clones listed, around 87% were seen once. The sample was peripheral blood. The receptors shown here come from an older woman with COVID-19, enrolled during active disease. Both conserved end residues are part of each CDR3. D genes are given only for firm matches. Clone size is not always given. Where it is, it says once, few, many or a class for expanded clones.

TRBJ2-7,TRBD2,-,TRBV3-1/TRBV3-2,CASSRPAGLAGGRYEQYF,TGTGCCAGCAGCCGACCTGCGGGACTAGCGGGAGGCCGCTACGAGCAGTACTTC
TRBJ2-1,-,-,TRBV6-5,CASSKTGPGNNEQFF,TGTGCCAGCAGCAAAACAGGTCCTGGGAACAATGAGCAGTTCTTC
TRBJ2-1,TRBD1,once,TRBV6-4,CASSEQGAMNEQFF,TGTGCCAGCAGCGAACAGGGGGCTATGAATGAGCAGTTCTTC
TRBJ2-7,TRBD2,-,TRBV6-5,CASSYPGLAVIYEQYF,TGTGCCAGCAGTTACCCCGGACTAGCGGTGATCTACGAGCAGTACTTC
TRBJ2-7,-,-,TRBV29-1,CSVYKAETYEQYF,TGCAGCGTTTACAAAGCGGAAACCTACGAGCAGTACTTC
TRBJ2-1,TRBD2,-,TRBV29-1,CSVVGLAGYNEQFF,TGCAGCGTTGTGGGACTAGCGGGCTACAATGAGCAGTTCTTC
TRBJ2-7,TRBD1,-,TRBV7-9,CASSRDRNSYEQYF,TGTGCCAGCAGCCGGGACAGAAACTCCTACGAGCAGTACTTC
TRBJ1-6,-,-,TRBV30,CAWKGSAGISNSPLHF,TGTGCCTGGAAGGGGTCGGCAGGGATCAGTAATTCACCCCTCCACTTT
TRBJ2-7,-,few,TRBV5-7,CASSRGWRYFYEQYF,TGTGCCAGCAGCCGCGGGTGGAGGTATTTTTACGAGCAGTACTTC
TRBJ1-1,TRBD1,-,TRBV28,CASSVQGYTEAFF,TGTGCCAGCAGTGTACAGGGGTACACTGAAGCTTTCTTT
TRBJ2-3,-,-,TRBV7-2,CASRPTRTDTQYF,TGTGCCAGCAGGCCGACTCGCACAGATACGCAGTATTTT
TRBJ2-4,-,-,TRBV27,CASSPGGIQYF,TGTGCCAGCAGTCCCGGGGGCATTCAGTACTTC
TRBJ2-1,TRBD2,-,TRBV30,CAWSAREGSRLEFF,TGTGCCTGGAGTGCGAGGGAGGGTAGTAGGCTGGAGTTCTTC
TRBJ2-3,TRBD2,-,TRBV6-2/TRBV6-3,CASSYPPAGVPDTQYF,TGTGCCAGCAGTTACCCACCAGCGGGAGTCCCAGATACGCAGTATTTT
TRBJ1-1,TRBD1,-,TRBV7-9,CASSSPGQANTEAFF,TGTGCCAGCAGTTCGCCGGGACAGGCGAACACTGAAGCTTTCTTT
TRBJ2-2,-,-,TRBV5-1,CASSPRRADTGELFF,TGCGCCAGCAGCCCCCGGAGGGCGGACACCGGGGAGCTGTTTTTT
TRBJ1-2,-,-,TRBV7-9,CASSLMSGANYGYTF,TGTGCCAGCAGCTTAATGTCCGGAGCGAACTATGGCTACACCTTC
TRBJ1-1,TRBD1,-,TRBV28,CASRNRGLGTEAFF,TGTGCCAGCAGAAACAGGGGGCTTGGCACTGAAGCTTTCTTT
TRBJ2-7,TRBD2,-,TRBV5-1,CASSLGGVAGSTHYEQYF,TGCGCCAGCAGCTTGGGAGGGGTAGCGGGATCCACACACTACGAGCAGTACTTC
TRBJ1-2,-,-,TRBV30,CAWSPSRGYGYTF,TGTGCCTGGAGTCCCTCACGGGGCTATGGCTACACCTTC
TRBJ2-7,-,-,TRBV19,CASSINKLGGSYEQYF,TGTGCCAGTAGTATAAACAAGCTGGGGGGATCCTACGAGCAGTACTTC
TRBJ2-1,TRBD2,-,TRBV6-6,CASSGLAGTYNEQFF,TGTGCCAGCAGTGGACTAGCGGGAACCTACAATGAGCAGTTCTTC
TRBJ2-5,TRBD2,-,TRBV27,CASSLSWASGGFRTQYF,TGTGCCAGCAGTTTATCCTGGGCTAGCGGAGGTTTTCGGACCCAGTACTTC
TRBJ1-5,-,-,TRBV7-2,CASSPGELPTQPQHF,TGTGCCAGCAGCCCCGGTGAGCTACCCACTCAGCCCCAGCATTTT
TRBJ1-2,TRBD1,-,TRBV6-2/TRBV6-3,CASSYRTGRDGGDYTF,TGTGCCAGCAGTTATAGGACAGGGCGCGACGGAGGGGACTACACCTTC
TRBJ2-1,TRBD1,-,TRBV24-1,CATRETGDPYNEQFF,TGTGCCACCAGGGAGACAGGGGACCCCTACAATGAGCAGTTCTTC
TRBJ1-1,TRBD1,-,TRBV27,CASGDRGNTEAFF,TGTGCCAGCGGTGACAGGGGGAACACTGAAGCTTTCTTT
TRBJ2-1,-,once,TRBV2,CASSEVTGRYNEQFF,TGTGCCAGCAGTGAAGTGACGGGGAGGTACAATGAGCAGTTCTTC
TRBJ2-7,-,-,TRBV7-8,CASSLRDIYEQYF,TGTGCCAGCAGTCTCCGGGACATATACGAGCAGTACTTC
TRBJ2-3,-,-,TRBV3-1/TRBV3-2,CASSQEGDTTDTQYF,TGTGCCAGCAGCCAAGAAGGGGACACTACAGATACGCAGTATTTT
TRBJ2-7,TRBD1,-,TRBV9,CASSVARDRNSYEQYF,TGTGCCAGCAGCGTAGCCAGGGACAGGAACTCCTACGAGCAGTACTTC
TRBJ1-4,TRBD1,-,TRBV28,CASSPGGQGSEKLFF,TGTGCCAGCAGTCCAGGGGGACAGGGTAGTGAAAAACTGTTTTTT
TRBJ2-1,TRBD2,-,TRBV4-2,CASSQVSGRANEQFF,TGTGCCAGCAGCCAAGTGAGCGGGAGGGCAAATGAGCAGTTCTTC
TRBJ2-3,-,-,TRBV5-1,CASSSFGGARADTQYF,TGCGCCAGCAGCTCTTTCGGAGGGGCCCGCGCAGATACGCAGTATTTT
TRBJ1-2,TRBD1,-,TRBV29-1,CSASGTGGLNYGYTF,TGCAGCGCCTCCGGGACAGGGGGACTTAACTATGGCTACACCTTC
TRBJ1-4,-,-,TRBV4-1,CASSQTLTGYPRLNEKLFF,TGCGCCAGCAGCCAAACCCTCACAGGGTACCCGAGGCTTAATGAAAAACTGTTTTTT
TRBJ2-7,TRBD2,-,TRBV10-3,CAISPAGVEGLEQYF,TGTGCCATCAGCCCAGCGGGAGTTGAAGGTCTCGAGCAGTACTTC
TRBJ1-1,TRBD1,few,TRBV6-1,CASSDSTGGTYWDTEAFF,TGTGCCAGCAGTGATTCAACAGGGGGGACTTATTGGGACACTGAAGCTTTCTTT
TRBJ2-2,TRBD1,-,TRBV5-1,CASSSLGTANTGELFF,TGCGCCAGCAGTTCACTCGGGACAGCGAACACCGGGGAGCTGTTTTTT
TRBJ1-2,TRBD1,-,TRBV3-1/TRBV3-2,CASSPWTGGVSRGYTF,TGTGCCAGCAGCCCTTGGACAGGGGGCGTCTCTCGAGGCTACACCTTC
TRBJ1-2,TRBD1,-,TRBV6-2/TRBV6-3,CASSYLTGRNGYTF,TGTGCCAGCAGTTACCTGACAGGGCGTAATGGCTACACCTTC
TRBJ1-5,TRBD1,-,TRBV5-1,CASSLDGGGSYQPQHF,TGCGCCAGCAGCTTGGATGGAGGGGGCTCTTACCAGCCCCAGCATTTT
TRBJ2-5,TRBD2,-,TRBV27,CASSFRGRGTQYF,TGTGCCAGCAGTTTTCGGGGGAGGGGGACCCAGTACTTC
TRBJ2-3,-,-,TRBV5-4,CASSLGRRDTSDTQYF,TGTGCCAGCAGCTTGGGTCGGCGGGATACATCAGATACGCAGTATTTT
TRBJ2-1,TRBD1,-,TRBV4-1,CASSLDRVYNEQFF,TGCGCCAGCAGCCTAGACAGGGTTTACAATGAGCAGTTCTTC